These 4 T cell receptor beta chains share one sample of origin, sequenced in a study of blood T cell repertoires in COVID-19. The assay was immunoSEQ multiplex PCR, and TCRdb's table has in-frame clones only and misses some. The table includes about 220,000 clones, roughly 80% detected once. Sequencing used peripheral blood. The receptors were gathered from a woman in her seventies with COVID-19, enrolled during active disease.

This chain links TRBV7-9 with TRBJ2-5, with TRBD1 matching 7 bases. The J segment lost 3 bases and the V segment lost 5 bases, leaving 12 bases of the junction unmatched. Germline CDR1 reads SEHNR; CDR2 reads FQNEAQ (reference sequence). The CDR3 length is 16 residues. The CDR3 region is CASSPVPDRLKETQYF. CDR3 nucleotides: TGTGCCAGCAGCCCAGTTCCGGACAGGCTTAAAGAGACCCAGTACTTC. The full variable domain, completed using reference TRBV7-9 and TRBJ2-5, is DTGVSQNPRHKITKRGQNVTFRCDPISEHNRLYWYRQTLGQGPEFLTYFQNEAQLEKSRLLSDRFSAERPKGSFSTLEIQRTEQGDSAMYLCASSPVPDRLKETQYFGPGTRLLVL.

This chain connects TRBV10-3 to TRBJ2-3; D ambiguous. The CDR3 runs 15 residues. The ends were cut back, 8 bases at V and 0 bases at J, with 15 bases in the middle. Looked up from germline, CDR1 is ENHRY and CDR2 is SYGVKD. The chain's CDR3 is CAIQVSQASTDTQYF. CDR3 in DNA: TGTGCCATCCAAGTGTCCCAGGCTAGCACAGATACGCAGTATTTT.

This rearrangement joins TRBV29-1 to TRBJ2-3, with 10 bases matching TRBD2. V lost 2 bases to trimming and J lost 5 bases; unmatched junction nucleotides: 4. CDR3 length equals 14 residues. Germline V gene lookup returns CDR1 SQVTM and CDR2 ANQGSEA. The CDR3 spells CSVEIWTSGDTQYF. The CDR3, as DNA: TGCAGCGTTGAAATTTGGACTAGCGGAGATACGCAGTATTTT.

The CDR3 is CASSIGQGETQYF. CDR3 DNA sequence: TGCGCCAGCAGCATCGGACAGGGAGAGACCCAGTACTTC. The chain joins TRBV5-1 to TRBJ2-5, with 8 positions matching TRBD1. There are 13 residues in the CDR3. J gave up 4 bases and V 4 bases, and 3 bases lay outside the gene matches. The V gene's germline CDR1 is SGHRS and CDR2 YFSETQ. Drawing the rest from reference TRBV5-1 and TRBJ2-5, the complete variable domain is KAGVTQTPRYLIKTRGQQVTLSCSPISGHRSVSWYQQTPGQGLQFLFEYFSETQRNKGNFPGRFSGRQFSNSRSEMNVSTLELGDSALYLCASSIGQGETQYFGPGTRLLVL.